Below, 30 T cell receptor beta chains from the same sample are listed, as sequenced in a study of blood T cell repertoires in COVID-19 (TCRdb year 2020). Receptor libraries were prepared by the immunoSEQ multiplex PCR assay. The table comes from immuneACCESS by way of TCRdb, which keeps in-frame sequences with V and J called. Part of the clones is missing from these tables; in studies checked, under half for an unresolved V gene and the rest for unknown reasons. The sample table shows approximately 250,000 clones, and 70% to 90% are seen once. The ten most abundant clones make up 1% to 1.5% of the sample. Sequencing input: PBMCs or T cells enriched from blood (not recorded which). These receptors were taken from a woman between 35 and 50 years old with acute COVID-19.

This chain uses TRBV24-1 with TRBJ1-5; no clear D. CDR1 and CDR2 from the germline V gene are KGHDR and SFDVKD. Trimming pared 3 bases from V and 3 bases from J, leaving 5 bases between. The CDR3 sequence is 13 residues long. The CDR3 nucleotides are TGTGCCACCAGTGATCGGTCCAATCAGCCCCAGCATTTT. It codes for CATSDRSNQPQHF.

The chain has TRBV28 and TRBJ1-2, with 8 bases that match TRBD1. The V gene end was trimmed by 4 bases and the J gene end by 5 bases; junction bases not matched to a gene: 9. The CDR3 length is 15 residues. CDR1 is MDHEN and CDR2 is SYDVKM in the germline V gene. The CDR3 DNA reads TGTGCCAGCAGTTCCCGCCGAACAGGGGGGTATGGCTACACCTTC. It yields the protein CASSSRRTGGYGYTF.

This chain joins TRBV7-6 and TRBJ1-3; the match to TRBD1 covers 7 bases. J gave up 2 bases and V 1 base, and 5 bases lay outside the gene matches. This CDR3 region has 16 residues. Germline CDR1 is SGHVS and CDR2 is FNYEAQ. CDR3 sequence (DNA): TGTGCCAGCAGCTTAGGACAGGGATTCCCTGGAAACACCATATATTTT. It codes for CASSLGQGFPGNTIYF.

The V call is TRBV4-3, the J call TRBJ1-5; D ambiguous. V lost 0 bases to trimming and J lost 3 bases, with 12 bases between them. Germline V gene lookup returns CDR1 LGHNA and CDR2 YSLEER. The CDR3 runs to 16 residues. The CDR3 loop reads CASSQETSLVNQPQHF. CDR3 nucleotide sequence: TGCGCCAGCAGCCAAGAGACATCCCTGGTCAATCAGCCCCAGCATTTT.

This clone was recorded once. V and J are TRBV27 and TRBJ2-1; 12 bases are shared with TRBD2. V shed 5 bases, J shed 3 bases, and the junction held 8 bases outside the gene matches. Germline CDR1 is MNHEY and CDR2 is SMNVEV (reference sequence). The CDR3 sequence is 17 residues long. This chain's CDR3 is CASSTGLAGHIYNEQFF. In DNA form, the CDR3 reads TGTGCCAGCAGTACCGGACTAGCGGGACACATCTACAATGAGCAGTTCTTC.

V is TRBV6-4 and J is TRBJ1-1; 7 nucleotides agree with TRBD1. This CDR3 has 16 amino acids. V lost 9 bases, J lost 3 bases, and 16 bases stayed unmatched. Germline V gene lookup returns CDR1 MRHNA and CDR2 SNTAGT. CDR3 nucleotide sequence: TGTGCCAGAAAGGAAGGAATGACAGGGTGGGACACTGAAGCTTTCTTT. It is translated as CARKEGMTGWDTEAFF.

The V gene is TRBV7-9, the J gene TRBJ2-1, with D possibly being TRBD2 (5 bases). From germline, CDR1 is SEHNR and CDR2 FQNEAQ (reference sequence). The CDR3 loop spans 15 amino acids. V was cut by 1 base and J by 7 bases, with 14 bases left in between. CDR3 region: CASSLGDYSLNEQFF. In DNA form, the CDR3 reads TGTGCCAGCAGCTTAGGCGACTATTCCTTGAATGAGCAGTTCTTC. Using reference TRBV7-9 and TRBJ2-1 for the parts outside the CDR3, the full variable domain is DTGVSQNPRHKITKRGQNVTFRCDPISEHNRLYWYRQTLGQGPEFLTYFQNEAQLEKSRLLSDRFSAERPKGSFSTLEIQRTEQGDSAMYLCASSLGDYSLNEQFFGPGTRLTVL.

The chain couples TRBV11-2 to TRBJ1-1; TRBD1 aligns across 8 bases. CDR1 is SGHAT, CDR2 FQNNGV, per germline. With 4 bases clipped from V and 3 bases from J, the junction kept 1 base outside the gene matches. CDR3 length: 13 amino acids. CDR3 nucleotide sequence: TGTGCCAGCAGCTCACAGGGGGACACTGAAGCTTTCTTT. Protein: CASSSQGDTEAFF.

CDR3 residues: CASSIGSGTETQYF. The CDR3 coding sequence is TGTGCCAGTAGTATTGGGTCGGGTACAGAGACCCAGTACTTC. The chain couples TRBV19 to TRBJ2-5; D unclear. The length of the CDR3 is 14 residues. The V end was cut by 3 bases, the J end by 4 bases, with 12 bases between. Germline V gives CDR1 LNHDA, CDR2 SQIVND (reference sequence).

This chain joins TRBV3-1 (or the pseudogene TRBV3-2) and TRBJ2-7; 8 bases fit TRBD2. Trimming took 1 base from V and 6 from J; bases not matched to a gene: 5. The germline V gene encodes CDR1 LGHDT and CDR2 YNNKEL (reference sequence). This CDR3 contains 14 residues. In DNA form, the CDR3 reads TGTGCCAGCAGCCAAGTAGCGGGAAGTCTCGAGCAGTACTTC. It codes for CASSQVAGSLEQYF.

This clone was picked up a small number of times. The rearrangement joins TRBV4-1 to TRBJ1-2; 7 bases agree with TRBD1. Per the germline V gene, CDR1 is MGHRA and CDR2 is YSYEKL. This CDR3 has 13 residues. V lost 3 bases to trimming and J lost 4 bases; unmatched junction nucleotides: 2. CDR3 nucleotides: TGCGCCAGCAGCCAGGGGACAGCCTATGGCTACACCTTC. Translated, it gives CASSQGTAYGYTF.

The V and J genes are TRBV30 and TRBJ1-6; 9 bases map to TRBD1. J was trimmed by 10 bases and V by 2 bases; bases with no gene match: 9. Germline loops: CDR1 GTSNPN, CDR2 SVGIG (reference sequence). This CDR3 has 15 residues. CDR3 DNA: TGTGCCTGGAGTCCCGGGACAGGGACCGGGTCACCCCTCCACTTT. It codes for CAWSPGTGTGSPLHF.

This clone has just a few counts. CDR3 DNA: TGCGCCAGCAGCCCCGGGGTCACCTTAAATGAAAAACTGTTTTTT. This gives the protein CASSPGVTLNEKLFF. The rearrangement uses TRBV5-1 and TRBJ1-4, with unresolved D. The CDR3 runs 15 residues. Germline V gene data show CDR1 as SGHRS and CDR2 as YFSETQ. The ends were cut back, 4 bases at V and 5 bases at J, with 15 bases in the middle.

This chain joins TRBV27 and TRBJ2-7, with 10 positions matching TRBD1. The J segment lost 3 bases and the V segment lost 5 bases, leaving 4 bases of the junction unmatched. The germline V gene encodes CDR1 MNHEY and CDR2 SMNVEV (reference sequence). The CDR3 is 14 amino acids. The CDR3 loop reads CASSLTGGIYEQYV. The CDR3, as DNA: TGTGCCAGCAGTCTGACAGGGGGCATCTACGAGCAGTACGTC.

This chain uses TRBV6-4 with TRBJ2-3, with TRBD2 matching over 14 bases. The CDR3 runs 16 residues. In germline, CDR1 is MRHNA, CDR2 SNTAGT. J gave up 2 bases and V 5 bases, and 3 bases lay outside the gene matches. The CDR3 region has the DNA TGTGCCAGCAGTAAGGGACTAGCGGGGGACACAGATACGCAGTATTTT. It translates to CASSKGLAGDTDTQYF.

The gene calls are TRBV18 and TRBJ2-2; TRBD1 aligns across 8 bases. The J segment lost 5 bases and the V segment lost 3 bases, leaving 5 bases of the junction unmatched. The CDR3 has 15 amino acids. CDR1 KGHSH and CDR2 LQKENI come from the germline V gene. CDR3 nucleotide sequence: TGTGCCAGCTCACCGCAGGGGGCAGGAACCGGGGAGCTGTTTTTT. Its translation is CASSPQGAGTGELFF.

CDR3 region: CASSQVGADTQYF. CDR3 nucleotide sequence: TGTGCCAGCAGCCAAGTCGGTGCAGATACGCAGTATTTT. The chain is built from TRBV3-1 (or the pseudogene TRBV3-2) and TRBJ2-3; no firm D call. The germline CDR1 and CDR2 sequences are LGHDT and YNNKEL (reference sequence). Trimming took 1 base from V and 4 from J, leaving 6 bases between them. The CDR3 loop spans 13 amino acids.

This chain joins TRBV7-8 and TRBJ1-5, with 10 bases aligning to TRBD1. Losses at the gene ends were 5 bases for V and 9 bases for J; bases not matched to a gene: 16. Germline assignment: CDR1 SGHVS and CDR2 FQNEAQ. The CDR3 sequence is 17 residues long. The CDR3, as DNA: TGTGCCAGCAGCCGTTTCGTCGAAGGACAGGGGGAAGGGCCCCAGCATTTT. Translated: CASSRFVEGQGEGPQHF.

V and J are TRBV7-9 and TRBJ2-1; D may be TRBD1 (6 bases). Between the trimmed V and J ends, which lost 2 bases and 8 bases, there was a span of 10 bases. Per germline, CDR1 SEHNR and CDR2 FQNEAQ (reference sequence). The CDR3 is 13 amino acids. CDR3 DNA: TGTGCCAGCAGCTTACTGTCAGGGGATGAGCAGTTCTTC. Its protein product is CASSLLSGDEQFF.

The chain employs TRBV24-1 and TRBJ1-4, with a weak D call TRBD1 (6 bases). Germline V gene sequence: CDR1 KGHDR, CDR2 SFDVKD. Trimming shortened V by 3 bases and J by 8 bases, and 15 bases separated the two germline ends. The CDR3 extends over 15 amino acids. The CDR3 nucleotides read TGTGCCACCAGTGATCCCCGGACGGGGGGCGAAAAACTGTTTTTT. Its translation: CATSDPRTGGEKLFF.

The V and J genes are TRBV9 and TRBJ1-1, with D maybe TRBD1 (5 bases). Germline V lookup: CDR1 SGDLS, CDR2 YYNGEE. The CDR3 consists of 13 residues. V dropped 3 bases and J dropped 10 bases, with 16 bases sitting between them. CDR3 loop: CASSAETGPGAFF. The CDR3 DNA reads TGTGCCAGCAGCGCCGAAACAGGTCCTGGAGCTTTCTTT. The full variable domain, completed using reference TRBV9 and TRBJ1-1, is DSGVTQTPKHLITATGQRVTLRCSPRSGDLSVYWYQQSLDQGLQFLIQYYNGEERAKGNILERFSAQQFPDLHSELNLSSLELGDSALYFCASSAETGPGAFFGQGTRLTVV.

This rearrangement joins TRBV10-1 to TRBJ2-3, with 11 bases lining up with TRBD2. Unmatched junction bases numbered 9, after V lost 5 bases and J lost 5 bases. The CDR3 totals 16 residues. Germline CDR1 and CDR2: WNHNN and SYGVQD (reference sequence). The CDR3 DNA sequence: TGCGCCAGCAGTCCTAGCCTAGCGGGAGGAGTAGATACGCAGTATTTT. This codes for CASSPSLAGGVDTQYF.

V is TRBV5-4 and J is TRBJ2-1; 15 bases agree with TRBD2. This CDR3 contains 17 residues. J was trimmed by 6 bases and V by 4 bases; bases with no gene match: 8. Germline-derived CDR1 and CDR2 are SGHNT and YYREEE (reference sequence). Written as DNA, the CDR3 is TGTGCCAGCAGCACGGGGACTAGCGGGAGGATACGCAATGAGCAGTTCTTC. Translating it yields CASSTGTSGRIRNEQFF. The entire variable domain, with the rest obtained from reference TRBV5-4 and TRBJ2-1, is as follows: ETGVTQSPTHLIKTRGQQVTLRCSSQSGHNTVSWYQQALGQGPQFIFQYYREEENGRGNFPPRFSGLQFPNYSSELNVNALELDDSALYLCASSTGTSGRIRNEQFFGPGTRLTVL.

V gene TRBV5-1 combines with J gene TRBJ1-4; D is undetermined. CDR1 is SGHRS and CDR2 is YFSETQ in the germline V gene. The V end was cut by 5 bases, the J end by 2 bases, with 22 bases between. CDR3 length: 18 residues. In nucleotides, the CDR3 is TGCGCCAGCAGGAGCAAACCGGGCACCACGGGGACTAATGAAAAACTGTTTTTT. It translates to CASRSKPGTTGTNEKLFF.

J is TRBJ1-1 and V is TRBV10-3; no clear D. V lost 7 bases and J lost 1, with 13 bases in between. CDR3 size: 14 residues. Germline loops: CDR1 ENHRY, CDR2 SYGVKD. In DNA form, the CDR3 reads TGTGCCATCACTGCAGGTTTAACGAACACTGAAGCTTTCTTT. As protein: CAITAGLTNTEAFF.

This chain uses TRBV11-3 with TRBJ2-4; possible D gene TRBD2, 6 bases. Per germline, CDR1 SGHNT and CDR2 YENEEA. The CDR3 runs 14 residues. With 4 bases removed from V and 0 bases from J, the gap between germline ends came to 7 bases. The CDR3 protein is CASSSGEAKNIQYF. For the CDR3, the DNA is TGTGCCAGCAGCTCGGGGGAAGCCAAAAACATTCAGTACTTC.

The chain couples TRBV28 to TRBJ1-6; D unclear. CDR1 is MDHEN, CDR2 SYDVKM, per germline. This CDR3 region has 15 residues. Trimming took off 3 bases at V and 8 bases at J, with 14 bases between the two ends. The CDR3 coding sequence is TGTGCCAGCAGTTTTCCACTAGACTTGGATTCACCCCTCCACTTT. Translated: CASSFPLDLDSPLHF.

V gene TRBV6-5 combines with J gene TRBJ1-5, with D perhaps TRBD1 (5 bases). CDR3 length: 15 residues. Germline loops: CDR1 MNHEY, CDR2 SVGAGI. The V gene lost 6 bases and the J gene lost 5 bases, with 17 bases spanning the gap. This CDR3 is CASREQYGGDQPQHF. DNA for the CDR3: TGTGCCAGCAGGGAGCAGTACGGGGGGGATCAGCCCCAGCATTTT.

The CDR3 region has the DNA TGCGCCAGCAGCTTAGTCGGGGAGGGCGAGCAGTACGTC. Its protein product is CASSLVGEGEQYV. This rearrangement joins TRBV5-1 to TRBJ2-7; 7 bases agree with TRBD2. The junction had 5 bases not matched to a gene; V was cut back by 2 bases and J by 6 bases. The CDR3 has 13 amino acids. CDR1 SGHRS and CDR2 YFSETQ come from the germline V gene.

The chain joins TRBV9 to TRBJ1-2; TRBD1 matches 10 bases. The germline CDR1 and CDR2 sequences are SGDLS and YYNGEE. CDR3 size: 17 residues. V was clipped by 3 bases and J by 0 bases; unmatched bases: 8. CDR3 sequence: CASSGPGTGASNYGYTF. CDR3 coding DNA: TGTGCCAGCAGCGGACCCGGGACAGGGGCCTCTAACTATGGCTACACCTTC.